These 18 T cell receptor beta chains were sequenced from one sample in a study of cytomegalovirus exposure and HLA in healthy donors. The PCR made use of 60 Vbeta and 13 Jbeta primers. Here immunoSEQ multiplex PCR was the method, and the copy in TCRdb shows in-frame clones only, minus some. The sample holds about 100,000 clones, roughly 85% seen once. Sample: PBMCs. These receptors originate from a man aged 25 to 40 in good health and CMV-seronegative.

This clone has a handful of counts. V gene TRBV11-2 combines with J gene TRBJ2-3; 9 bases map to TRBD2. CDR3 length: 17 residues. Germline V CDR1 and CDR2: SGHAT, FQNNGV. The J segment lost 2 bases and the V segment lost 6 bases, leaving 12 bases of the junction unmatched. The CDR3 sequence is CASSYGQTSGPTDTQYF. The CDR3 bases are TGTGCCAGCAGTTATGGACAAACTAGCGGGCCCACAGATACGCAGTATTTT.

The chain carries TRBV4-1 and TRBJ2-3; a weak D match, TRBD2 (5 bases). CDR3 length: 15 residues. Germline V lookup: CDR1 MGHRA, CDR2 YSYEKL. Trimming removed 4 bases from V and 2 bases from J, with 13 bases in between. The CDR3 here is CASSPLAPITDTQYF. For the CDR3, the DNA is TGCGCCAGCAGCCCCCTAGCCCCGATCACAGATACGCAGTATTTT.

The chain uses TRBV4-1 and TRBJ1-1; D unresolved. Deletions cut 0 bases from V and 11 bases from J, with 10 bases between. There are 12 residues in the CDR3. The V gene's germline CDR1 is MGHRA and CDR2 YSYEKL. In DNA, the CDR3 is TGCGCCAGCAGCCAAGATCGATTCCAGGCTTTCTTT. Protein: CASSQDRFQAFF.

The genes are TRBV4-1 and TRBJ1-6; D is unresolved. The ends were cut back, 0 bases at V and 8 bases at J, with 5 bases in the middle. CDR3 length: 13 residues. Germline lookup yields CDR1 MGHRA and CDR2 YSYEKL. CDR3 sequence reads: CASSQERDSPLHF. CDR3 bases: TGCGCCAGCAGCCAAGAGAGGGATTCACCCCTCCACTTT.

This chain uses TRBV9 with TRBJ2-7; D is perhaps TRBD2 (5 bases). This CDR3 contains 15 residues. Germline V CDR1 and CDR2: SGDLS, YYNGEE. Trimming took 1 base from V and 3 from J, leaving 14 bases between them. This CDR3 reads CASSVSGDSLYEQYF. CDR3 nucleotides: TGTGCCAGCAGCGTAAGCGGAGACTCCCTCTACGAGCAGTACTTC.

This chain uses TRBV6-5 with TRBJ2-7; TRBD1 matches 7 bases. Looked up from germline, CDR1 is MNHEY and CDR2 is SVGAGI. The CDR3 spans 16 residues. The ends lost 0 bases at V and 5 bases at J; junction bases unmatched: 10. This CDR3 reads CASSYSWTGGLDEQYF. The CDR3 nucleotides read TGTGCCAGCAGTTACTCCTGGACAGGTGGGCTAGACGAGCAGTACTTC.

This rearrangement joins TRBV6-1 to TRBJ1-5; a weak D match, TRBD1 (5 bases). This CDR3 is built from 18 residues. V was clipped by 1 base and J by 5 bases, with 21 bases between them. CDR1 is MNHNS and CDR2 is SASEGT in the germline V gene. The CDR3 reads CASSEEWKWLTEDQPQHF. The CDR3 DNA sequence: TGTGCCAGCAGTGAAGAATGGAAATGGTTGACAGAAGATCAGCCCCAGCATTTT.

V usage is TRBV27 and J usage is TRBJ1-2, with a possible D match to TRBD1 (6 bases). The CDR3 has 15 residues. Germline V lookup: CDR1 MNHEY, CDR2 SMNVEV (reference sequence). Trimming cost V 0 bases and J 1 base, with 9 bases left between them. CDR3 loop: CASSLSGGHNYGYTF. The DNA of the CDR3 is TGTGCCAGCAGTTTATCAGGGGGACATAACTATGGCTACACCTTC.

This chain joins TRBV9 and TRBJ2-5; D not certain. Germline CDR1 SGDLS, CDR2 YYNGEE. Trimming took off 0 bases at V and 1 base at J, with 10 bases between the two ends. CDR3 length: 15 amino acids. In nucleotides, the CDR3 is TGTGCCAGCAGCGTAGTATCAGGCCCCCAAGAGACCCAGTACTTC. It encodes CASSVVSGPQETQYF.

This clone was picked up one time. This chain uses TRBV19 with TRBJ2-1; D gene ambiguous. The CDR3 spans 15 residues. Germline-derived CDR1 and CDR2 are LNHDA and SQIVND (reference sequence). The germline V and J ends were trimmed by 3 bases and 8 bases, with 17 bases remaining between them. The CDR3 loop is CASSINRQGRDEQFF. CDR3 coding DNA: TGTGCCAGTAGTATCAACCGCCAAGGCCGGGATGAGCAGTTCTTC.

This clone has just a few counts. The chain has TRBV27 and TRBJ1-2; D ambiguous. V gave up 5 bases and J gave up 4 bases, with 11 bases separating them. This CDR3 has 13 amino acids. CDR1 MNHEY and CDR2 SMNVEV come from the germline V gene (reference sequence). The CDR3 here is CASSVKVGYGYTF. CDR3 bases: TGTGCCAGCAGTGTCAAAGTCGGCTATGGCTACACCTTC.

V is TRBV2 and J is TRBJ2-7; TRBD2 might be the D (5 bases). Germline V lookup: CDR1 SNHLY, CDR2 FYNNEI. With 8 bases removed from V and 6 bases from J, the gap between germline ends came to 20 bases. This CDR3 has 14 residues. CDR3 residues: CASRMVGVTGEQYF. DNA of the CDR3: TGTGCCAGCCGAATGGTGGGAGTTACCGGCGAGCAGTACTTC. Supplemented by reference TRBV2 and TRBJ2-7, the full variable domain reads EPEVTQTPSHQVTQMGQEVILRCVPISNHLYFYWYRQILGQKVEFLVSFYNNEISEKSEIFDDQFSVERPDGSNFTLKIRSTKLEDSAMYFCASRMVGVTGEQYFGPGTRLTVT.

This clone was seen a handful of times. One end of the junction varies from germline; a read error may be responsible. J is TRBJ2-3 and V is TRBV10-1; 7 nucleotides match TRBD1. The CDR3 is 10 amino acids. Germline lookup yields CDR1 WNHNN and CDR2 SYGVQD (reference sequence). CDR3: CASSESRQGF. The CDR3 region has the DNA TGCGCCAGCAGTGAGTCTCGACAGGGATTT.

DNA of the CDR3: TGTGCCAGCAGCGTAGATGGCGGGGACTATGGCTACACCTTC. Residues: CASSVDGGDYGYTF. The chain joins TRBV9 to TRBJ1-2; D is unclear. V shed 0 bases and J shed 3 bases, with 9 bases lying between them. The CDR3 runs 14 residues. Germline-derived CDR1 and CDR2 are SGDLS and YYNGEE.

The J gene is TRBJ1-1, the V gene TRBV9; 8 nucleotides match TRBD1. Germline V gene sequence: CDR1 SGDLS, CDR2 YYNGEE. V was pared by 4 bases and J by 2 bases, with 4 bases of the junction left unmatched. This CDR3 is 14 amino acids long. CDR3 residues: CASSLTGGNTEAFF. DNA of the CDR3: TGTGCCAGCAGCCTTACAGGGGGAAACACTGAAGCTTTCTTT.

This clone has a single count. The rearrangement joins TRBV4-1 to TRBJ1-1; D gene ambiguous. Trimming cost V 0 bases and J 1 base, with 15 bases left between them. Germline V gene sequence: CDR1 MGHRA, CDR2 YSYEKL. This CDR3 is 17 amino acids long. The CDR3 loop is CASSQDFRLRGNTEAFF. In DNA, the CDR3 is TGCGCCAGCAGCCAAGACTTTCGTCTGAGAGGGAACACTGAAGCTTTCTTT.

CDR3 coding DNA: TGTGCCAGCACCCAGGAGGGGACAGGGGCCCAGCCCCAGCATTTT. This encodes CASTQEGTGAQPQHF. V usage is TRBV2 and J usage is TRBJ1-5; 10 bases map to TRBD1. V lost 7 bases to trimming and J lost 7 bases; unmatched junction nucleotides: 10. Per the germline V gene, CDR1 is SNHLY and CDR2 is FYNNEI. This CDR3 has 15 residues.

The chain is built from TRBV29-1 and TRBJ1-1; no clear D gene. This CDR3 contains 14 residues. Germline V CDR1 and CDR2: SQVTM, ANQGSEA. V was cut by 4 bases and J by 4 bases, with 16 bases left in between. The CDR3 here is CSVGTVLGSTEAFF. CDR3 DNA: TGCAGCGTTGGTACGGTCCTCGGGAGCACTGAAGCTTTCTTT.